Below, one T cell receptor (beta chain) is given with its context. TCRdb's table, derived via immunoSEQ multiplex PCR, lists solely in-frame clones and lacks some. Here the sample spans over 50,000 clones, 85% to 95% being singletons. These data belong to a study of T cell changes during pregnancy in multiple sclerosis. The V end lost 3 bases, the J end lost 4 bases, and 17 bases lay between the germline ends. This CDR3 contains 15 residues. Germline CDR1 and CDR2: SGHRS and YFSETQ. Specimen: CD4+ T cells from peripheral blood mononuclear cells, collected in the third trimester of pregnancy. The clonotype was recovered from a female donor with multiple sclerosis, enrolled in a pregnancy study. The chain combines TRBV5-1 with TRBJ2-7, with a weak D call TRBD1 (6 bases). CDR3 sequence (DNA): TGCGCCAGCAGCTCAAAACAGGGTAGGGGGTACGAGCAGTACTTC. Amino acid sequence: CASSSKQGRGYEQYF.